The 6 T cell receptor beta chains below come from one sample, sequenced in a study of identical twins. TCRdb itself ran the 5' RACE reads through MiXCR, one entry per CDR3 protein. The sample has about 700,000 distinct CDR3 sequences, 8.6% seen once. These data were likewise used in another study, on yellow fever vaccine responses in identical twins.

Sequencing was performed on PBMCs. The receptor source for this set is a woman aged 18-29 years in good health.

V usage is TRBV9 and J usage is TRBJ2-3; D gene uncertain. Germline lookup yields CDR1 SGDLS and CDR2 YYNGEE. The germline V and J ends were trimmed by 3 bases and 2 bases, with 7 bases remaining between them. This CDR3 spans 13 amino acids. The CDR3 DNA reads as TGTGCCAGCAGCGCCGCCACCACAGATACGCAGTATTTT. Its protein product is CASSAATTDTQYF.

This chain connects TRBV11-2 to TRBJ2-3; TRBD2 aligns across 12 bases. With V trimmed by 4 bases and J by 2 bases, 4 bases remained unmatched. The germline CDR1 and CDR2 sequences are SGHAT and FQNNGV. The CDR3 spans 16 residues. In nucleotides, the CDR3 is TGTGCCAGCAGCTCCCTAGCGGGGGGGGTCACAGATACGCAGTATTTT. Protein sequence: CASSSLAGGVTDTQYF. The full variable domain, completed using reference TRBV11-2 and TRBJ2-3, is EAGVAQSPRYKIIEKRQSVAFWCNPISGHATLYWYQQILGQGPKLLIQFQNNGVVDDSQLPKDRFSAERLKGVDSTLKIQPAKLEDSAVYLCASSSLAGGVTDTQYFGPGTRLTVL.

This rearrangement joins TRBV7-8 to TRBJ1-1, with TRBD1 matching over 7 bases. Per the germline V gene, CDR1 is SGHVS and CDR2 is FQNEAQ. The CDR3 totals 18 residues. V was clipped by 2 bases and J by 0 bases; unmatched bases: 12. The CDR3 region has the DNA TGTGCCAGCAGCTTAATCCCGGACAGGCAGCTTATGAACACTGAAGCTTTCTTT. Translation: CASSLIPDRQLMNTEAFF.

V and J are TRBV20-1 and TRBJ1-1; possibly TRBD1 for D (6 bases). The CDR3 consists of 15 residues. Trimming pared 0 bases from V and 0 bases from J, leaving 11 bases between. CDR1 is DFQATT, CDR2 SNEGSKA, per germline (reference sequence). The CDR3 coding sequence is TGCAGTGCTAGAGAGGGACAACACTTGAACACTGAAGCTTTCTTT. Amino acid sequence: CSAREGQHLNTEAFF.

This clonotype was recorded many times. CDR3 loop: CASRAGQGAYEQYF. CDR3 in DNA: TGTGCCAGTCGAGCCGGCCAGGGTGCCTACGAGCAGTACTTC. The V and J genes are TRBV6-1 and TRBJ2-7, with D perhaps TRBD1 (5 bases). Germline CDR1 and CDR2: MNHNS and SASEGT. V was trimmed by 9 bases and J by 2 bases, leaving 17 bases between them. The CDR3 has 14 amino acids.

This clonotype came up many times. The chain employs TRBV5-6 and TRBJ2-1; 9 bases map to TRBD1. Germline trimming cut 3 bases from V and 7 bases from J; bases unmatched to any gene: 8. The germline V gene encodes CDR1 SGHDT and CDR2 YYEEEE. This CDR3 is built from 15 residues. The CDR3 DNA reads TGTGCCAGCAGCTCCATTTCCGGGACAGGGAATGAGCAGTTCTTC. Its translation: CASSSISGTGNEQFF.